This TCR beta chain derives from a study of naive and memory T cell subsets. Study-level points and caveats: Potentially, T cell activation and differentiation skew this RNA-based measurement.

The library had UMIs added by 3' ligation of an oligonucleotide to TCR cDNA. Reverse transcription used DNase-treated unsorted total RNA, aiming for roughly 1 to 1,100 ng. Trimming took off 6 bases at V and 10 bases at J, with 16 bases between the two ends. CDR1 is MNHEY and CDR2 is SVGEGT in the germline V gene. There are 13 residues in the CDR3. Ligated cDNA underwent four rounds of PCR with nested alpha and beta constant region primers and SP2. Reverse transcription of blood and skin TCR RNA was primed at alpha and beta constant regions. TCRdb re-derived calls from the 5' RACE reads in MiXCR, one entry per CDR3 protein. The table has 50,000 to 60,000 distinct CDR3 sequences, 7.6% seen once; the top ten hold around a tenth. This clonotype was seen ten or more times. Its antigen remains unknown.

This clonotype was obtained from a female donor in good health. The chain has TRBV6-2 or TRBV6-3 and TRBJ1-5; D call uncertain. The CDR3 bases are TGTGCCAGCAGCCCGGTGCGGGATGGTCCCCAGCATTTT. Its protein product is CASSPVRDGPQHF.